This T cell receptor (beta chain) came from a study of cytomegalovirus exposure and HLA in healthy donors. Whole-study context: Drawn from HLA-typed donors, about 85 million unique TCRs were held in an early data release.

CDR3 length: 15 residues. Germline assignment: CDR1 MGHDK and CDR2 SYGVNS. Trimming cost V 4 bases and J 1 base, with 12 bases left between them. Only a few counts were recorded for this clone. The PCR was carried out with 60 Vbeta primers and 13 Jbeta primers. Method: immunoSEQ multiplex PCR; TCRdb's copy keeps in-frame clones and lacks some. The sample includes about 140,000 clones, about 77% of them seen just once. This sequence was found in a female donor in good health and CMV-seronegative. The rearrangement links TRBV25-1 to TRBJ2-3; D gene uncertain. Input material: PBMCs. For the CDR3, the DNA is TGTGCCAGCAGTGTGCCCGCGAAAGGCACAGATACGCAGTATTTT. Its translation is CASSVPAKGTDTQYF.